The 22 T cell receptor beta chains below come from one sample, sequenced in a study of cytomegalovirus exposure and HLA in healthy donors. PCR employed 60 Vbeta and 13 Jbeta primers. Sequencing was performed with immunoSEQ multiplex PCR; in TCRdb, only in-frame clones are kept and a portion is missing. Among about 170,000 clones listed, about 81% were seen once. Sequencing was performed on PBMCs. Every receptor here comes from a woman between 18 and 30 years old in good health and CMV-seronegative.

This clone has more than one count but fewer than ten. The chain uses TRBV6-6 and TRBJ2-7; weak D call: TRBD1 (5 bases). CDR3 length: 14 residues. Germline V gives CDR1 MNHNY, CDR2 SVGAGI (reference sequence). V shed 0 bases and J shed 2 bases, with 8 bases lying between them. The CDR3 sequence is CASSYSGATYEQYF. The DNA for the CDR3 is TGTGCCAGCAGTTACTCAGGGGCCACCTACGAGCAGTACTTC.

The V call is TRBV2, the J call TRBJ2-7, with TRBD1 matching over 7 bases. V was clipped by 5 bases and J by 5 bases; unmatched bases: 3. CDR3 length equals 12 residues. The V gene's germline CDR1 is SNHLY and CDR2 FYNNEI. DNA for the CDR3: TGTGCCAGCAGTATGGGGACAGACGAGCAGTACTTC. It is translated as CASSMGTDEQYF.

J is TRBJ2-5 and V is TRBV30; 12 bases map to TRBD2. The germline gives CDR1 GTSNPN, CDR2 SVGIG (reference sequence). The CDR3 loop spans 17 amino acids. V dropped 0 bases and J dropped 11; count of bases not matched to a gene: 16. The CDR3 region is CAWSVQTSGRSVSEQYF. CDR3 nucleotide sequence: TGTGCCTGGAGTGTACAAACTAGCGGGAGGTCCGTAAGTGAGCAGTACTTC.

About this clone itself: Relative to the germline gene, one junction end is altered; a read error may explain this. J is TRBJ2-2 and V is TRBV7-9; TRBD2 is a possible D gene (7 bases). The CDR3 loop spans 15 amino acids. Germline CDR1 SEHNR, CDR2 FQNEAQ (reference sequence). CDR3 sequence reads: CSSSPSGGGTGELFF. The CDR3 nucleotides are TGTTCCAGCAGCCCTAGCGGAGGGGGCACCGGGGAGCTGTTTTTT.

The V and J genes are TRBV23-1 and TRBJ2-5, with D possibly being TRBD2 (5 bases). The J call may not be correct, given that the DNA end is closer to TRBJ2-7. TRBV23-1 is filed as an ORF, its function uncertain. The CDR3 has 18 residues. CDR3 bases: TGCGCCAGCCCATCCGTCTGGTTTAACGCGGAGAGCGGCTACGAGCAGTACTTC. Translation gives CASPSVWFNAESGYEQYF.

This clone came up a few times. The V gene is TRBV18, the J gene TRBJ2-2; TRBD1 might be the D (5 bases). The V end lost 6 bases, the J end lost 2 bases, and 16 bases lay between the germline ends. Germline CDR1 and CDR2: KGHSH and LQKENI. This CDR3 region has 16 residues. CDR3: CASSSRYQGNTGELFF. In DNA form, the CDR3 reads TGTGCCAGCTCGAGTCGTTACCAGGGAAACACCGGGGAGCTGTTTTTT.

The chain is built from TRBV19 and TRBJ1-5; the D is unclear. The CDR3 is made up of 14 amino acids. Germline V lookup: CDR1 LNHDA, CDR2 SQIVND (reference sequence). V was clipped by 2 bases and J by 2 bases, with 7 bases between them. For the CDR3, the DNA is TGTGCCAGTAGTATATGGCAGGGCAATCAGCCCCAGCATTTT. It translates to CASSIWQGNQPQHF.

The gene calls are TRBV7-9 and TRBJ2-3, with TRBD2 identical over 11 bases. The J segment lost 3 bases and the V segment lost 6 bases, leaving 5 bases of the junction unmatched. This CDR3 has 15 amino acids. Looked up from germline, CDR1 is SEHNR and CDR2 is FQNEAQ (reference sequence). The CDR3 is CASRARTSGTDTQYF. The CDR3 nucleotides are TGTGCCAGCAGGGCTAGGACTAGCGGGACAGATACGCAGTATTTT.

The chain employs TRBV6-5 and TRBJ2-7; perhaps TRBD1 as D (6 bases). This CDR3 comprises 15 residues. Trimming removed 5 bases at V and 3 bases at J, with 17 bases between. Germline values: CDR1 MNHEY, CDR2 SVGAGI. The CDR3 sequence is CASSATGTPYYEQYF. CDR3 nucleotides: TGTGCCAGCAGTGCCACCGGGACACCATACTACGAGCAGTACTTC.

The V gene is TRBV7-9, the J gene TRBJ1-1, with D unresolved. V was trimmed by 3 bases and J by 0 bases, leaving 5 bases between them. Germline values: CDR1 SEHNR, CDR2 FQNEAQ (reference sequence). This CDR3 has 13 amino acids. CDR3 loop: CASSFAVNTEAFF. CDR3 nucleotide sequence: TGTGCCAGCAGCTTCGCAGTGAACACTGAAGCTTTCTTT.

CDR3 sequence: CASRLGPGNTEAFF. CDR3 coding DNA: TGCGCCAGCAGACTCGGTCCGGGTAACACTGAAGCTTTCTTT. The chain couples TRBV5-1 to TRBJ1-1, with no clear D. Trimming left V 5 bases short and J 2 bases short, with 13 bases between. Germline V gives CDR1 SGHRS, CDR2 YFSETQ. The CDR3 is 14 residues long.

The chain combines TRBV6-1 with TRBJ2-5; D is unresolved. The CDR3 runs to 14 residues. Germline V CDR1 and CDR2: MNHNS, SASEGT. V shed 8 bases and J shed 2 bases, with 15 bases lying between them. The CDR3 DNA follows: TGTGCCAGCTCTCACGGTGCAGGACAAGAGACCCAGTACTTC. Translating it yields CASSHGAGQETQYF.

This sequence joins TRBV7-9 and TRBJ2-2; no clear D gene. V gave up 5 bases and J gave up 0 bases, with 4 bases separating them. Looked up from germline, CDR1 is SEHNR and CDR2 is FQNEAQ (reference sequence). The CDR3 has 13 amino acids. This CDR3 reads CASSPTNTGELFF. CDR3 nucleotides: TGTGCCAGCAGCCCTACGAACACCGGGGAGCTGTTTTTT.

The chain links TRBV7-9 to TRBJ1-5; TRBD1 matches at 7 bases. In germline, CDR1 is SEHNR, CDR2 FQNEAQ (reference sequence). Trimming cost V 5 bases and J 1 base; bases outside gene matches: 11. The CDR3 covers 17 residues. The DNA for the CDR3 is TGTGCCAGCAGCACGGCGTCAGGGGGTGAAAGCAATCAGCCCCAGCATTTT. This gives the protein CASSTASGGESNQPQHF.

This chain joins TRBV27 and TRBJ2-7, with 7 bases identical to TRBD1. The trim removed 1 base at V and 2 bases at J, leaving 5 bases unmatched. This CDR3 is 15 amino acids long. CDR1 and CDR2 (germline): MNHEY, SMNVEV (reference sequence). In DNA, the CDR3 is TGTGCCAGCAGTTTATACAGGGGAACCACCTACGAGCAGTACTTC. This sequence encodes CASSLYRGTTYEQYF.

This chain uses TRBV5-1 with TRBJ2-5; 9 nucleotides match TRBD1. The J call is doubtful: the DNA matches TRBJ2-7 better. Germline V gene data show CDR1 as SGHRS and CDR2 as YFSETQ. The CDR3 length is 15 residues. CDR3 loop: CASSRTGQGSHEQYF. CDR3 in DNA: TGCGCCAGCAGCCGCACGGGACAGGGTTCCCACGAGCAGTACTTC.

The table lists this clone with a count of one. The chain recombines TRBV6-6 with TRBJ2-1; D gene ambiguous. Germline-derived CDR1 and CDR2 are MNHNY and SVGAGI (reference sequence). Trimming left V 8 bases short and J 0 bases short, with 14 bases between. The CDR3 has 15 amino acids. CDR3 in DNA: TGTGCCAGCGGTAGAGATACCATCTCCTACAATGAGCAGTTCTTC. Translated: CASGRDTISYNEQFF.

The CDR3 nucleotides read TGCGCCAGCAGCTGGCCCCTCGGACAGGCGATAGCAGACAATGAGCAGTTCTTC. It translates to CASSWPLGQAIADNEQFF. The V call is TRBV5-1, the J call TRBJ2-1, with TRBD1 matching over 7 bases. Germline-derived CDR1 and CDR2 are SGHRS and YFSETQ. The CDR3 is 18 residues long. The J segment lost 5 bases and the V segment lost 3 bases, leaving 17 bases of the junction unmatched.

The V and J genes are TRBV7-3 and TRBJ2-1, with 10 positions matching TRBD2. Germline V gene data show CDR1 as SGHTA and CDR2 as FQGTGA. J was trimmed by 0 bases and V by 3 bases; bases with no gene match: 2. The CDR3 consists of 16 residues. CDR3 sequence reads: CASSFASGGSYNEQFF. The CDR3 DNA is TGTGCCAGCAGCTTTGCTAGCGGGGGCTCCTACAATGAGCAGTTCTTC. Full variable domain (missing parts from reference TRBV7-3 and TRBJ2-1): GAGVSQTPSNKVTEKGKYVELRCDPISGHTALYWYRQSLGQGPEFLIYFQGTGAADDSGLPNDRFFAVRPEGSVSTLKIQRTERGDSAVYLCASSFASGGSYNEQFFGPGTRLTVL.

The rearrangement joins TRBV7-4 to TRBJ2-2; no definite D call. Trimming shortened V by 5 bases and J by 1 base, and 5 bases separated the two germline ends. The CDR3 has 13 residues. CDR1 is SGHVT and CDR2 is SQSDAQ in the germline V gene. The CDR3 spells CASSILNTGELFF. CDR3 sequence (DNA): TGTGCCAGCAGCATTCTGAACACCGGGGAGCTGTTTTTT.

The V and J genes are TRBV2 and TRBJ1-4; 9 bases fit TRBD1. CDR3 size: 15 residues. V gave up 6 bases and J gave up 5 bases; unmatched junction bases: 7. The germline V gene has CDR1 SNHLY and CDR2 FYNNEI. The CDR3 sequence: CASRDRGGKNEKLFF. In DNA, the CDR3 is TGTGCCAGCAGAGACAGGGGGGGGAAGAATGAAAAACTGTTTTTT.

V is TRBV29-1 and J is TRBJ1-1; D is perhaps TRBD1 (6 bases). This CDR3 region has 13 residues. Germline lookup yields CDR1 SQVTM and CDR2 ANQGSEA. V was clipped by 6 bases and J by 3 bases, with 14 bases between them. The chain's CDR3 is CSVQTGLYTEAFF. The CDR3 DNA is TGCAGCGTCCAAACAGGGCTGTACACTGAAGCTTTCTTT.